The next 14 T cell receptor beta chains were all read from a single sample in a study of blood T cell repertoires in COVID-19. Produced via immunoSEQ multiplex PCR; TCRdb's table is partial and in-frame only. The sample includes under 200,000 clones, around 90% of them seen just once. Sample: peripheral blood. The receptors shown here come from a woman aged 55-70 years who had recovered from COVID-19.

CDR3 protein: CASSKTEAGKLFF. The CDR3 coding sequence is TGTGCCAGCAGCAAAACGGAGGCTGGAAAACTGTTTTTT. The rearrangement joins TRBV21-1 to TRBJ1-4. TRBV21-1 is given as a pseudogene. The CDR3 loop spans 13 amino acids.

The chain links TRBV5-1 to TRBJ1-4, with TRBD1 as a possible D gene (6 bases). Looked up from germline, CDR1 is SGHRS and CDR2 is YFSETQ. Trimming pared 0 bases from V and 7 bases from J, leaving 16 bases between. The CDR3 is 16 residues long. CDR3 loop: CASSLAPGDGSEKLFF. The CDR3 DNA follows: TGCGCCAGCAGCTTGGCCCCAGGGGACGGCTCTGAAAAACTGTTTTTT.

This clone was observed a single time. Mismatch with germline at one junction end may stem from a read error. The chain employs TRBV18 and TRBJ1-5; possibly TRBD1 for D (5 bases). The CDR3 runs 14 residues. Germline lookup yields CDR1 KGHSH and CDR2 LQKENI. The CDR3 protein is CASTPTESNQPQHF. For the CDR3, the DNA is TGTGCCAGCACACCGACAGAAAGCAATCAGCCCCAGCATTTT.

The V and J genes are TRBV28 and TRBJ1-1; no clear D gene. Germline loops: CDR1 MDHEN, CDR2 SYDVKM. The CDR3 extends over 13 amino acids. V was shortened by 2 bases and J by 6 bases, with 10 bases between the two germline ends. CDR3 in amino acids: CASSLGQVPEAFF. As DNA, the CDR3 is TGTGCCAGCAGTTTAGGGCAGGTCCCTGAAGCTTTCTTT.

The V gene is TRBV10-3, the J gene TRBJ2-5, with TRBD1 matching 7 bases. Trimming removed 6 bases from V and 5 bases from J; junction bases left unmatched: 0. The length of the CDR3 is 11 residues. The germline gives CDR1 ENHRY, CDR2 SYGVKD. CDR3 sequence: CAISRGETQYF. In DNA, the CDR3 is TGTGCCATCAGCAGGGGGGAGACCCAGTACTTC.

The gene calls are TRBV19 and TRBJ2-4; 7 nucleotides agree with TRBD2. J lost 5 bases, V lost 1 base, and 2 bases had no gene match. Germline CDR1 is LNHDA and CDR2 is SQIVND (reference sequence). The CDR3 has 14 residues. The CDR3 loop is CASSIGGGENIQYF. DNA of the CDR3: TGTGCCAGTAGTATAGGCGGGGGAGAAAACATTCAGTACTTC.

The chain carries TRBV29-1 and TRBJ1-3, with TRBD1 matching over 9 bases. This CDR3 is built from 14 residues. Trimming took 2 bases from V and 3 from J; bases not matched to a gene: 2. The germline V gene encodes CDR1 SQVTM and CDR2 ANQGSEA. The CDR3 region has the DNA TGCAGCGTTGAAACAGGGGGCTTTGGAAACACCATATATTTT. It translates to CSVETGGFGNTIYF.

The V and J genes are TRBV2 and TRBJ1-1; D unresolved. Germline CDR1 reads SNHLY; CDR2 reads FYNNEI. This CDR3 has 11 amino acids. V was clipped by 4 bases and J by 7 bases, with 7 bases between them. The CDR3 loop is CASSGDNEAFF. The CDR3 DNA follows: TGTGCCAGCAGTGGTGACAATGAAGCTTTCTTT.

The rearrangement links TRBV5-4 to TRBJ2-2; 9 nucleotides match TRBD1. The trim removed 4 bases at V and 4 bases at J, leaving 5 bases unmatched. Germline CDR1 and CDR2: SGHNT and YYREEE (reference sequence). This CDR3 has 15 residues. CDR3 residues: CASSAGTGFTGELFF. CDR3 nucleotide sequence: TGTGCCAGCAGCGCTGGGACAGGGTTCACCGGGGAGCTGTTTTTT.

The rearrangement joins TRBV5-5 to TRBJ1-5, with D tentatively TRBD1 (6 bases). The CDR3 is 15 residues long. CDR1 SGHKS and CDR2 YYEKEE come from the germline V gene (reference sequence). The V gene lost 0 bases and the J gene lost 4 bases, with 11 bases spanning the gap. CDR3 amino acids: CASSLDRDLNQPQHF. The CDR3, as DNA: TGTGCCAGCAGCTTGGACAGGGACCTAAATCAGCCCCAGCATTTT.

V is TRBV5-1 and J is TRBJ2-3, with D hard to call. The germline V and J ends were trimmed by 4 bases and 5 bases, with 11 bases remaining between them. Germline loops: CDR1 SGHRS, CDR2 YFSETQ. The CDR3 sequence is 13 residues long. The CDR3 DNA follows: TGCGCCAGCAGCATGGGCCCCGGAGATACGCAGTATTTT. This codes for CASSMGPGDTQYF.

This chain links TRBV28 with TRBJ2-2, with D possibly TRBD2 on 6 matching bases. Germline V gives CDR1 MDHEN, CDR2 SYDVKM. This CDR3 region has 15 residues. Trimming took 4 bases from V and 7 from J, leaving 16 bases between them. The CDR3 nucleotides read TGTGCCAGCAGTTCACCGACCGGGGGAGGCGGGGAGCTGTTTTTT. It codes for CASSSPTGGGGELFF.

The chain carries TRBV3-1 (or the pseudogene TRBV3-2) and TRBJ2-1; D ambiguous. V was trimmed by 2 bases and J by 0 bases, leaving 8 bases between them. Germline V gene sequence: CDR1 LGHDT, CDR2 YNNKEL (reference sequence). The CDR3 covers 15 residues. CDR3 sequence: CASSQQASSYNEQFF. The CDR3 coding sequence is TGTGCCAGCAGCCAACAAGCGTCCTCCTACAATGAGCAGTTCTTC.

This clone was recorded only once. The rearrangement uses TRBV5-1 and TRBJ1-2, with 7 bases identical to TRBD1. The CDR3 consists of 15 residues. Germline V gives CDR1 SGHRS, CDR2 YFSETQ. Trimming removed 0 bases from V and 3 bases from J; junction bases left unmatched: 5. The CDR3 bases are TGCGCCAGCAGCTTGGCCGGACAGGATCACTATGGCTACACCTTC. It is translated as CASSLAGQDHYGYTF.